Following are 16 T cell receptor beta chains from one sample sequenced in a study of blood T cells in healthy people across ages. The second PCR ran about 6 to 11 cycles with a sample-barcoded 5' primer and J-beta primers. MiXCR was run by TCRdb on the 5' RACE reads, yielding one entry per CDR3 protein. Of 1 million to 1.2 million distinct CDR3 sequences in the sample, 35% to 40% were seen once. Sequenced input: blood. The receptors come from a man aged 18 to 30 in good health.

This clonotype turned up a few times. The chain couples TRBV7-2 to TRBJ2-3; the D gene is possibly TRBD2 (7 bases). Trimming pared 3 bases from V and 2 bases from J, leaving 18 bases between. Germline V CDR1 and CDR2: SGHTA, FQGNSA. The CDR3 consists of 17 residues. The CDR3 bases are TGTGCCAGCAGCTTTGTCTGGGGGGGCCTAACCACAGATACGCAGTATTTT. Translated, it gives CASSFVWGGLTTDTQYF.

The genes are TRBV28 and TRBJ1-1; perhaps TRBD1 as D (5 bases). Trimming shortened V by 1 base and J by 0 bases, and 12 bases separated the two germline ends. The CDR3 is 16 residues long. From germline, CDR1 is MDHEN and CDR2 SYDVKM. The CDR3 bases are TGTGCCAGCAGTTTATATCCGGGAGGGGTGAACACTGAAGCTTTCTTT. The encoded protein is CASSLYPGGVNTEAFF.

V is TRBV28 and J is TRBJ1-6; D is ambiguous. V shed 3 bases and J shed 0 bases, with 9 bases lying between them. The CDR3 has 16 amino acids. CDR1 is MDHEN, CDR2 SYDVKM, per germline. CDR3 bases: TGTGCCAGCAGTTTTAGCAGGAGCTCCTATAATTCACCCCTCCACTTT. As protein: CASSFSRSSYNSPLHF.

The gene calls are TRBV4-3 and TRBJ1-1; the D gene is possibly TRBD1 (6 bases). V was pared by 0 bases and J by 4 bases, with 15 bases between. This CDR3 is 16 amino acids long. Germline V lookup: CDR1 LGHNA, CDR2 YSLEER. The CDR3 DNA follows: TGCGCCAGCAGCCAAGATTTGGGGACATTGGTCACTGAAGCTTTCTTT. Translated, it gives CASSQDLGTLVTEAFF.

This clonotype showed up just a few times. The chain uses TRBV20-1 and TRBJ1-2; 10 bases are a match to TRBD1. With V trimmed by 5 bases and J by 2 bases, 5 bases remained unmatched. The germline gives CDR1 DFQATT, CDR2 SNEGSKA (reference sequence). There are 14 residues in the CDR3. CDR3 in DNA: TGCAGTGCTGAACCGGGACAGGGGAACTATGGCTACACCTTC. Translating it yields CSAEPGQGNYGYTF.

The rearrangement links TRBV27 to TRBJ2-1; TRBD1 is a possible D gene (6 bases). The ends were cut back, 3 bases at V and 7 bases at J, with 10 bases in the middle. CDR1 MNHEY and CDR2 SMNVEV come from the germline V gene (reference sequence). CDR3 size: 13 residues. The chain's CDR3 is CASSFPRGNEQFF. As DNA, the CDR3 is TGTGCCAGCAGTTTCCCGAGGGGGAATGAGCAGTTCTTC.

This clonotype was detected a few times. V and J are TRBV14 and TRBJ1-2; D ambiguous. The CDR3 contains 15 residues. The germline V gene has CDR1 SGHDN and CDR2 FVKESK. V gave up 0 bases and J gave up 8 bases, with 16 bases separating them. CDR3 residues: CASSQDHGQAAGYTF. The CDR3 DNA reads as TGTGCCAGCAGCCAAGATCACGGGCAGGCGGCCGGCTACACCTTC.

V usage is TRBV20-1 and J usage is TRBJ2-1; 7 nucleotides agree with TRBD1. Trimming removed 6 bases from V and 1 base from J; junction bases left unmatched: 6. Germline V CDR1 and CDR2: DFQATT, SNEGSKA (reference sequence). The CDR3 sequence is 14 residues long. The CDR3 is CSAPPRGSYNEQFF. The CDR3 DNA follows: TGCAGTGCCCCCCCCAGGGGGTCCTACAATGAGCAGTTCTTC.

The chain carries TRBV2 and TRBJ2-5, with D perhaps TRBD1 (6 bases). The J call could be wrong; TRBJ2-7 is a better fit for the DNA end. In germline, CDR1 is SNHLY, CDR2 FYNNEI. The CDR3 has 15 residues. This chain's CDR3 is CAIYHTQGELYEQYF. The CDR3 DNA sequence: TGTGCCATCTATCACACACAGGGTGAACTCTACGAGCAGTACTTC.

The CDR3 region has the DNA TGTGCCAGCAGACCACAGGGGCCGGGTACTGAAGCTTTCTTT. This sequence encodes CASRPQGPGTEAFF. The V and J genes are TRBV7-2 and TRBJ1-1, with 7 bases fitting TRBD1. In germline, CDR1 is SGHTA, CDR2 FQGNSA. The CDR3 is 14 residues long. V shed 6 bases and J 5 bases; nucleotides not matched to a gene: 9.

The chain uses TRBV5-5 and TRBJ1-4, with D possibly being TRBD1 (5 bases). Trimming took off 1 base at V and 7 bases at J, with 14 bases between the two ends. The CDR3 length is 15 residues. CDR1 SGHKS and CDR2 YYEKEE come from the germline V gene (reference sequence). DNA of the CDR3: TGTGCCAGCAGCTTGTCGGGGGAGAGGGGTGAAAAACTGTTTTTT. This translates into CASSLSGERGEKLFF.

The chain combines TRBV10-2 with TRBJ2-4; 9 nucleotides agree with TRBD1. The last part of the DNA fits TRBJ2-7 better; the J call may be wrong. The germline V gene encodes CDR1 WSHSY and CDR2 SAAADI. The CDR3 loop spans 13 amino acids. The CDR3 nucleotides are TGCGCCAGCGCAGGGACAGGGTTGACCGAGCAGTACTTC. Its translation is CASAGTGLTEQYF.

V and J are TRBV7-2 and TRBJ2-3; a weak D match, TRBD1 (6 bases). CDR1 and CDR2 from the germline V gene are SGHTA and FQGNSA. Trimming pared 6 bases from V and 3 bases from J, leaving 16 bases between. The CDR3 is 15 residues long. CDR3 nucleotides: TGTGCCAGCAGAACAGACAGGAGCAGGACAGATACGCAGTATTTT. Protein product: CASRTDRSRTDTQYF.

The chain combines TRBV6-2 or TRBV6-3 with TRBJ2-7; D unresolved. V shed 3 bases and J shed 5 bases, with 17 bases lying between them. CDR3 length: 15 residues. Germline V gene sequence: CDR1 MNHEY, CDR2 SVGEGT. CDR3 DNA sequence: TGTGCCAGCAGTTATCCCCCTGGAGTGGGAAACGAGCAGTACTTC. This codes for CASSYPPGVGNEQYF.

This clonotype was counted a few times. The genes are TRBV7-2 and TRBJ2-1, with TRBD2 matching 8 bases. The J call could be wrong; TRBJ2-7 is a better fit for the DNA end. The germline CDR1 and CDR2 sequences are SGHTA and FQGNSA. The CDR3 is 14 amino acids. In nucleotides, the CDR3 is TGTGCCAGCGCCCGACTAGCGCTGTACAATGAGCAGTACTTC. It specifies CASARLALYNEQYF.

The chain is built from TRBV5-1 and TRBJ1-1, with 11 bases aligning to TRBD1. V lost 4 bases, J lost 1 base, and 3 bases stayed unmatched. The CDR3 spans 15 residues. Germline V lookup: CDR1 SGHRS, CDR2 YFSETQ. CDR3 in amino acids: CASSRTGGGNTEAFF. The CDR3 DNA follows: TGCGCCAGCAGCCGGACAGGGGGCGGGAACACTGAAGCTTTCTTT.